One sample yielded the 6 T cell receptor beta chains listed below, sequenced in a study of blood T cell repertoires in COVID-19. Sequencing was performed with immunoSEQ multiplex PCR; in TCRdb, only in-frame clones are kept and a portion is missing. The table shows roughly 220,000 clones, with roughly 80% occurring only once. The sequencing input was peripheral blood. Receptors were obtained from a woman aged 55-69 years who had recovered from COVID-19.

The gene calls are TRBV12-3 or TRBV12-4 and TRBJ2-7; maybe TRBD1 (5 bases). The CDR3 has 11 residues. Between the trimmed V and J ends, which lost 4 bases and 6 bases, there was a span of 7 bases. The CDR3 DNA is TGTGCCAGCAGTTGGGGCTCCGAGCAGTACTTC. Its translation is CASSWGSEQYF.

The chain carries TRBV5-4 and TRBJ2-5; 9 nucleotides align to TRBD2. CDR1 and CDR2 (germline): SGHNT, YYREEE (reference sequence). The CDR3 contains 15 residues. With 1 base clipped from V and 5 bases from J, the junction kept 6 bases outside the gene matches. This CDR3 reads CASSLQAGGSETQYF. In nucleotides, the CDR3 is TGTGCCAGCAGCTTGCAAGCGGGGGGAAGTGAGACCCAGTACTTC.

This rearrangement joins TRBV24-1 to TRBJ2-5, with 11 nucleotides matching TRBD2. The junction had 5 bases not matched to a gene; V was cut back by 3 bases and J by 0 bases. CDR3 size: 17 residues. Germline V gene data show CDR1 as KGHDR and CDR2 as SFDVKD. The CDR3 is CATSDPGTSGNQETQYF. CDR3 in DNA: TGTGCCACCAGTGATCCCGGGACTAGCGGCAACCAAGAGACCCAGTACTTC.

This chain uses TRBV6-6 with TRBJ2-1, with 10 nucleotides matching TRBD1. Germline trimming cut 5 bases from V and 1 base from J; bases unmatched to any gene: 8. The CDR3 spans 17 residues. CDR1 is MNHNY, CDR2 SVGAGI, per germline (reference sequence). The CDR3 loop is CASSPTGQGVSYNEQFF. In DNA form, the CDR3 reads TGTGCCAGCAGTCCCACCGGACAGGGGGTGTCCTACAATGAGCAGTTCTTC.

This clone came up many times. The chain is built from TRBV24-1 and TRBJ2-7, with TRBD2 matching 7 bases. The CDR3 extends over 19 amino acids. Per the germline V gene, CDR1 is KGHDR and CDR2 is SFDVKD. V shed 4 bases, J shed 3 bases, and the junction held 20 bases outside the gene matches. CDR3 DNA sequence: TGTGCCACCAGTGACCTCCGGGACGATCTAGCCGGGGACTACTACGAGCAGTACTTC. As protein: CATSDLRDDLAGDYYEQYF.

The chain couples TRBV6-5 to TRBJ1-2; D might be TRBD1 (6 bases). V lost 5 bases and J 3 bases, leaving 10 bases between the germline ends. Germline-derived CDR1 and CDR2 are MNHEY and SVGAGI. CDR3 length equals 13 residues. The CDR3 spells CASSPDRYYGYTF. The CDR3 region has the DNA TGTGCCAGCAGTCCTGACAGGTACTATGGCTACACCTTC.